This T cell receptor (beta chain) came from a study of T cell repertoires in aging, cancer and after chemotherapy. Study-wide context: Donors were grouped into six age bands spanning 30 or younger through 70 or older. Over several months to years, re-sampled healthy donor repertoires clearly shared clones.

Study outcomes and limitations: In each cancer cohort, median generation probability increased across chemotherapy, suggesting thymic output rebounded. No conclusions about immunological memory after chemotherapy can be drawn from the repertoire data.

Comments on this clonotype: The antigen remains unidentified. An end of the junction differs from the germline gene, which may be a read error.

From germline, CDR1 is DFQATT and CDR2 SNEGSKA (reference sequence). CDR3 size: 14 residues. A mixed TRB-A/B primer pool amplified rearranged TRB by multiplex touch-down PCR. MiXCR, run by TCRdb on the multiplex PCR reads, gives a single entry per CDR3 protein. The data show 10,000 or so distinct CDR3 sequences, 20% to 25% seen once. The template was genomic DNA from peripheral blood, not RNA. Specimen: blood. V is TRBV20-1 and J is TRBJ2-3, with TRBD2 as a possible D gene (6 bases). This receptor was obtained from a human donor in good health. This chain's CDR3 is CSARRDPRTDTQYF. In DNA form, the CDR3 reads TGCAGTGCCCGGCGGGACCCCCGCACTGATACGCAGTATTTT.